This is a list of T cell receptor beta chains from one sample in a study of cytomegalovirus exposure and HLA in healthy donors. Sequenced by immunoSEQ multiplex PCR; TCRdb stores in-frame clones only, minus some. The sample contains over 55,000 clones, approximately 92% of which appear only once. The specimen sequenced was PBMCs. The receptors originated from a woman aged 25 to 45 in good health and CMV-seropositive. CDR3s include the opening cysteine and the closing phenylalanine or tryptophan. D genes are given only for firm matches. The size entry is marked missing in some rows and otherwise reads once, few, many or a size class.

j_call: TRBJ2-3; clone_size: .; v_call: TRBV28; cdr3_length: 17; d_call: TRBD2; cdr3_nt: TGTGCCAGCAGTTCTGGGACTAGCGGGAGGGCCGCAGATACGCAGTATTTT; cdr3_aa: CASSSGTSGRAADTQYF
j_call: TRBJ2-1; clone_size: few; v_call: TRBV23-1; cdr3_length: 16; d_call: .; cdr3_nt: TGCGCCAGCAGTCAATCGGGTAAGCGAATCTGCAATGAGCAGTTCTTC; cdr3_aa: CASSQSGKRICNEQFF
j_call: TRBJ2-1; clone_size: .; v_call: TRBV6-1; cdr3_length: 13; d_call: .; cdr3_nt: TGTGCCAGCAGTGAATCTAGTGTCAATGAGCAGTTCTTC; cdr3_aa: CASSESSVNEQFF
j_call: TRBJ1-1; clone_size: .; v_call: TRBV30; cdr3_length: 11; d_call: .; cdr3_nt: TGTGCCTGGAGTATGGTGAGAGGGGCTTTCTTT; cdr3_aa: CAWSMVRGAFF
j_call: TRBJ2-3; clone_size: .; v_call: TRBV4-1; cdr3_length: 17; d_call: TRBD2; cdr3_nt: TGCGCCAGCAGCCAAGAAATCGTTAGCGGGGACACAGATACGCAGTATTTT; cdr3_aa: CASSQEIVSGDTDTQYF
j_call: TRBJ2-1; clone_size: .; v_call: TRBV7-9; cdr3_length: 15; d_call: .; cdr3_nt: TGTGCCAGCAGCTTATCCGGGTCTTCCTACAATGAGCAGTTCTTC; cdr3_aa: CASSLSGSSYNEQFF
j_call: TRBJ1-2; clone_size: .; v_call: TRBV27; cdr3_length: 12; d_call: TRBD1; cdr3_nt: TGTGCCAGCAGGGGGACAGACTATGGCTACACCTTC; cdr3_aa: CASRGTDYGYTF
j_call: TRBJ1-5; clone_size: .; v_call: TRBV15; cdr3_length: 13; d_call: .; cdr3_nt: TGTGCCACCAAACAGGGTCGTAATCAGCCCCAGCATTTT; cdr3_aa: CATKQGRNQPQHF
j_call: TRBJ2-7; clone_size: .; v_call: TRBV2; cdr3_length: 15; d_call: TRBD2; cdr3_nt: TGTGCCAGCACTCACGGGCGGGAGGGAGTCGACGAGCAGTACTTC; cdr3_aa: CASTHGREGVDEQYF
j_call: TRBJ1-3; clone_size: .; v_call: TRBV5-4; cdr3_length: 16; d_call: TRBD1; cdr3_nt: TGTGCCAGCAGCTTGGCCGGGACAGGAAAAGCAAACACCATATATTTT; cdr3_aa: CASSLAGTGKANTIYF
j_call: TRBJ1-2; clone_size: .; v_call: TRBV5-1; cdr3_length: 19; d_call: TRBD1; cdr3_nt: TGCGCCAGCAGCTCCGAACCGAGACAGGGCCCCGGGGGAAACTATGGCTACACCTTC; cdr3_aa: CASSSEPRQGPGGNYGYTF
j_call: TRBJ1-1; clone_size: .; v_call: TRBV7-9; cdr3_length: 16; d_call: TRBD1; cdr3_nt: TGTGCCAGCAGCCCATCTCTGGGACAGCCGAACACTGAAGCTTTCTTT; cdr3_aa: CASSPSLGQPNTEAFF
j_call: TRBJ1-1; clone_size: .; v_call: TRBV2; cdr3_length: 12; d_call: .; cdr3_nt: TGTGCCAGCAGGTTGAGAGTAACTGAAGCTTTCTTT; cdr3_aa: CASRLRVTEAFF
j_call: TRBJ1-1; clone_size: once; v_call: TRBV4-1; cdr3_length: 14; d_call: TRBD1; cdr3_nt: TGCGCCAGCCGCCAAGACAGGGTTATGACTGAAGCTTTCTTT; cdr3_aa: CASRQDRVMTEAFF
j_call: TRBJ2-7; clone_size: .; v_call: TRBV11-2; cdr3_length: 14; d_call: .; cdr3_nt: TGTGCCAGCAGCTCTCGGACTCTTTGGGGTGAGCAGTACTTC; cdr3_aa: CASSSRTLWGEQYF
j_call: TRBJ2-7; clone_size: .; v_call: TRBV5-6; cdr3_length: 15; d_call: TRBD1; cdr3_nt: TGTGCCAGCAGCGCCTGGGACAGGGGGTGGTACGAGCAGTACTTC; cdr3_aa: CASSAWDRGWYEQYF
j_call: TRBJ2-7; clone_size: .; v_call: TRBV4-1; cdr3_length: 15; d_call: .; cdr3_nt: TGCGCCAGCAGCGCCCGGGACAACCCCTCCTACGAGCAGTACTTC; cdr3_aa: CASSARDNPSYEQYF
j_call: TRBJ2-7; clone_size: .; v_call: TRBV9; cdr3_length: 15; d_call: TRBD2; cdr3_nt: TGTGCCAGCAGCGCCCAGGGCGGGGGATTCTACGAGCAGTACTTC; cdr3_aa: CASSAQGGGFYEQYF
j_call: TRBJ2-1; clone_size: .; v_call: TRBV5-1; cdr3_length: 17; d_call: .; cdr3_nt: TGCGCCAGCAGCGGGGGGGGCTCCCGGACTTTGTACAATGAGCAGTTCTTC; cdr3_aa: CASSGGGSRTLYNEQFF
j_call: TRBJ2-7; clone_size: .; v_call: TRBV28; cdr3_length: 13; d_call: .; cdr3_nt: TGTGCCAGCTTAGGGGGTTCGTGGTACGAGCAGTACTTC; cdr3_aa: CASLGGSWYEQYF
j_call: TRBJ2-2; clone_size: .; v_call: TRBV7-9; cdr3_length: 13; d_call: .; cdr3_nt: TGTGCCAGCAGCTTCGTACTTACCGGGGAGCTGTTTTTT; cdr3_aa: CASSFVLTGELFF
j_call: TRBJ2-7; clone_size: .; v_call: TRBV19; cdr3_length: 12; d_call: TRBD1; cdr3_nt: TGTGCCAGTTCACCAGGGACAGACGAGCAGTACTTC; cdr3_aa: CASSPGTDEQYF
j_call: TRBJ2-2; clone_size: .; v_call: TRBV4-1; cdr3_length: 21; d_call: .; cdr3_nt: TGCGCCAGCAGCCAACTGGGGATAACGGTGGTGGGGGCAGCTAACACCGGGGAGCTGTTTTTT; cdr3_aa: CASSQLGITVVGAANTGELFF
j_call: TRBJ2-7; clone_size: .; v_call: TRBV15; cdr3_length: 17; d_call: TRBD2; cdr3_nt: TGTGCCACCAGCAGAGGTCCCGGGACTAGCGGGACCTACGAGCAGTACTTC; cdr3_aa: CATSRGPGTSGTYEQYF
j_call: TRBJ2-7; clone_size: few; v_call: TRBV28; cdr3_length: 15; d_call: .; cdr3_nt: TGTGCCAGCAGTTTACCAGGATACTCCGGGACACAAGTAAGATTC; cdr3_aa: CASSLPGYSGTQVRF
j_call: TRBJ2-5; clone_size: .; v_call: TRBV11-1; cdr3_length: 16; d_call: .; cdr3_nt: TGTGCCAGCAGCTTAGCCTCGGGCGGGACTCTGGGTGAGCAGTACTTC; cdr3_aa: CASSLASGGTLGEQYF
j_call: TRBJ2-1; clone_size: once; v_call: TRBV28; cdr3_length: 17; d_call: TRBD2; cdr3_nt: TGTGCCAGCAGTCTACCCCCGGGCGGGAGTCCCTACAATGAGCAGTTCTTC; cdr3_aa: CASSLPPGGSPYNEQFF
j_call: TRBJ1-2; clone_size: .; v_call: TRBV29-1; cdr3_length: 12; d_call: .; cdr3_nt: TGCAGCGTTGTCAAAGAGGGCTATGGCTACACCTTC; cdr3_aa: CSVVKEGYGYTF
j_call: TRBJ2-7; clone_size: .; v_call: TRBV18; cdr3_length: 15; d_call: TRBD2; cdr3_nt: TGTGCCAGCTCACCAAGGACTAGCGGGAATGGCGAGCAGTACTTC; cdr3_aa: CASSPRTSGNGEQYF
j_call: TRBJ1-1; clone_size: few; v_call: TRBV19; cdr3_length: 14; d_call: .; cdr3_nt: TGTGCCAGTAGTTGGACCTGGGGCAACACTGAAGCTTTCTTT; cdr3_aa: CASSWTWGNTEAFF
j_call: TRBJ1-5; clone_size: few; v_call: TRBV19; cdr3_length: 14; d_call: TRBD1; cdr3_nt: TGTGCCAGTATGGCAGGGGGGCCCAATCAGCCCCAGCATTTT; cdr3_aa: CASMAGGPNQPQHF
j_call: TRBJ2-5; clone_size: .; v_call: TRBV28; cdr3_length: 13; d_call: TRBD2; cdr3_nt: TGTGTGGGACTAGCGCCTTCTCAAGAGACCCAGTACTTC; cdr3_aa: CVGLAPSQETQYF
j_call: TRBJ1-5; clone_size: .; v_call: TRBV2; cdr3_length: 14; d_call: TRBD1; cdr3_nt: TGTGCCAGCAATATACAGGGGAGCAATCAGCCCCAGCATTTT; cdr3_aa: CASNIQGSNQPQHF
j_call: TRBJ2-1; clone_size: few; v_call: TRBV5-1; cdr3_length: 16; d_call: TRBD2; cdr3_nt: TGCGCCAGCAGCTTTAAGACTAGCGGGAGGGGGGATGAGCAGTTCTTC; cdr3_aa: CASSFKTSGRGDEQFF
j_call: TRBJ1-1; clone_size: .; v_call: TRBV15; cdr3_length: 16; d_call: .; cdr3_nt: TGTGCCACCAGCGGGTTTCGGAGTCCCCTAAACACTGAAGCTTTCTTT; cdr3_aa: CATSGFRSPLNTEAFF
j_call: TRBJ1-5; clone_size: .; v_call: TRBV6-1; cdr3_length: 15; d_call: .; cdr3_nt: TGTGCCAGCAGCTACGACAATTTGAGCAATCAGCCCCAGCATTTT; cdr3_aa: CASSYDNLSNQPQHF
j_call: TRBJ1-2; clone_size: .; v_call: TRBV28; cdr3_length: 18; d_call: .; cdr3_nt: TGTGCCACTTCCTACGGCGGAGCCAGGGGCCAATCTAACTATGGCTACACCTTC; cdr3_aa: CATSYGGARGQSNYGYTF
j_call: TRBJ2-7; clone_size: .; v_call: TRBV4-1; cdr3_length: 18; d_call: .; cdr3_nt: TGCGCCAGCAGCCAAGTCGACTTCGTCCCACCCCTTTCCTACGAGCAGTACTTC; cdr3_aa: CASSQVDFVPPLSYEQYF
j_call: TRBJ1-2; clone_size: .; v_call: TRBV9; cdr3_length: 18; d_call: TRBD1; cdr3_nt: TGTGCCAGCAGCGCTCTTCCGGGACAGGGGGCCCCGGGCTATGGCTACACCTTC; cdr3_aa: CASSALPGQGAPGYGYTF
j_call: TRBJ1-4; clone_size: few; v_call: TRBV15; cdr3_length: 16; d_call: .; cdr3_nt: TGTGCCACCAGCAGAGATGGGGGCTCAACTAATGAAAAACTGTTTTTT; cdr3_aa: CATSRDGGSTNEKLFF
j_call: TRBJ1-2; clone_size: .; v_call: TRBV7-2; cdr3_length: 14; d_call: .; cdr3_nt: TGTGCCAGCAGCGCGGGGGGGGTCCTGTATGGCTACACCTTC; cdr3_aa: CASSAGGVLYGYTF
j_call: TRBJ2-1; clone_size: .; v_call: TRBV11-2; cdr3_length: 14; d_call: .; cdr3_nt: TGTGCCAGCAGCTTAGTCCCAGGGGGGTATGAGCAGTTCTTC; cdr3_aa: CASSLVPGGYEQFF
j_call: TRBJ2-7; clone_size: .; v_call: TRBV21-1; cdr3_length: 15; d_call: .; cdr3_nt: TGTGCCAGCAGCATAGGACTAGCGGGAGCCTACGAGCAGTACTTC; cdr3_aa: CASSIGLAGAYEQYF
j_call: TRBJ2-1; clone_size: .; v_call: TRBV4-2; cdr3_length: 16; d_call: TRBD2; cdr3_nt: TGTGCCAGCAGCCAGGCCGGGACTAGTAGACCCAATGAGCAGTTCTTC; cdr3_aa: CASSQAGTSRPNEQFF
j_call: TRBJ2-5; clone_size: .; v_call: TRBV14; cdr3_length: 13; d_call: .; cdr3_nt: TGTGCCACCTCAGGGTTCCTCCAAGAGACCCAGTACTTC; cdr3_aa: CATSGFLQETQYF
j_call: TRBJ2-5; clone_size: .; v_call: TRBV5-4; cdr3_length: 15; d_call: .; cdr3_nt: TGTGCCAGCAGCCCCGGCAGCGGCGTGGGAGAGACCCAGTACTTC; cdr3_aa: CASSPGSGVGETQYF
j_call: TRBJ2-1; clone_size: .; v_call: TRBV7-2; cdr3_length: 17; d_call: .; cdr3_nt: TGTGCCAGCAGCCTTGACCCTAGCGCCTACCTCGGGAATGAGCAGTTCTTC; cdr3_aa: CASSLDPSAYLGNEQFF
j_call: TRBJ2-4; clone_size: .; v_call: TRBV5-1; cdr3_length: 21; d_call: TRBD2; cdr3_nt: TGCGCCAGCAGCTTGGACGGAAGAACCTTAGCGGGAGTCGGGGACAAAAACATTCAGTACTTC; cdr3_aa: CASSLDGRTLAGVGDKNIQYF
j_call: TRBJ2-1; clone_size: .; v_call: TRBV2; cdr3_length: 13; d_call: .; cdr3_nt: TGTGCCAGCAGTGATCGGGGAGCCGATGAGCAGTTCTTC; cdr3_aa: CASSDRGADEQFF
j_call: TRBJ1-1; clone_size: .; v_call: TRBV5-6; cdr3_length: 16; d_call: .; cdr3_nt: TGTGCCAGCAGCTTGGTGACAGGCCAACTAACTACTGAAGCTTTCTTT; cdr3_aa: CASSLVTGQLTTEAFF
j_call: TRBJ1-2; clone_size: .; v_call: TRBV5-1; cdr3_length: 14; d_call: .; cdr3_nt: TGCGCCAGCAGCCTAATTAGGGGGGGAGATGGCTACACCTTC; cdr3_aa: CASSLIRGGDGYTF
j_call: TRBJ2-3; clone_size: .; v_call: TRBV4-2; cdr3_length: 16; d_call: TRBD2; cdr3_nt: TGTGCCAGCAGCCAAGATTATACGGGAGGGCTTAATACGCAGTATTTT; cdr3_aa: CASSQDYTGGLNTQYF
j_call: TRBJ2-1; clone_size: .; v_call: TRBV29-1; cdr3_length: 15; d_call: TRBD2; cdr3_nt: TGCAGCGTTCGGCTAGCGGGGTCCCTCTACAATGAGCAGTTCTTC; cdr3_aa: CSVRLAGSLYNEQFF
j_call: TRBJ1-1; clone_size: .; v_call: TRBV6-4; cdr3_length: 11; d_call: .; cdr3_nt: TGTGCCAGCAAGAGGGGAGGTGAAGCTTTCTTT; cdr3_aa: CASKRGGEAFF
j_call: TRBJ2-2; clone_size: .; v_call: TRBV9; cdr3_length: 15; d_call: .; cdr3_nt: TGTGCCAGCAGCTTAGGACGGGAGTACGCCGGGGAGCTGTTTTTT; cdr3_aa: CASSLGREYAGELFF